Following are 19 T cell receptor beta chains from one sample sequenced in a study of long-term antiretroviral therapy in people with HIV. The assay used was immunoSEQ (version v3.0), run at survey level. Some clones are missing from TCRdb's copy, which holds only in-frame ones; the method was immunoSEQ multiplex PCR. The table includes about 20,000 clones, roughly 70% detected once. Here the sequenced sample was unsorted PBMCs, taken 0.5 years before starting antiretroviral therapy. The origin of the receptors is a man between 18 and 35 years old with HIV.

J is TRBJ2-7 and V is TRBV4-3; perhaps TRBD2 as D (6 bases). Trimming cost V 3 bases and J 0 bases, with 12 bases left between them. This CDR3 has 15 amino acids. Germline V gene sequence: CDR1 LGHNA, CDR2 YSLEER. This chain's CDR3 is CASSHSREPSYEQYF. Here the CDR3 DNA reads TGCGCCAGCAGCCACTCCCGGGAGCCCTCCTACGAGCAGTACTTC.

V usage is TRBV7-9 and J usage is TRBJ2-3; 7 bases agree with TRBD2. The J segment lost 1 base and the V segment lost 2 bases, leaving 6 bases of the junction unmatched. The V gene's germline CDR1 is SEHNR and CDR2 FQNEAQ (reference sequence). CDR3 length: 16 residues. CDR3 bases: TGTGCCAGCAGCTTACCCGGACTAGTCGGCACAGATACGCAGTATTTT. Translated, it gives CASSLPGLVGTDTQYF.

The chain carries TRBV7-2 and TRBJ1-1, with a tentative D call TRBD1 (6 bases). Trimming left V 5 bases short and J 5 bases short, with 18 bases between. Germline V CDR1 and CDR2: SGHTA, FQGNSA. The CDR3 is made up of 15 amino acids. CDR3: CASSRAAGAGTEAFF. The CDR3 coding sequence is TGTGCCAGCAGCCGGGCGGCAGGGGCAGGGACTGAAGCTTTCTTT.

The CDR3 sequence is CATGRNPYEQYF. The CDR3 DNA is TGTGCCACCGGGCGGAACCCCTACGAGCAGTACTTC. The V call is TRBV15, the J call TRBJ2-7; D unresolved. V shed 8 bases and J shed 2 bases, with 10 bases lying between them. Germline loops: CDR1 LNHNV, CDR2 YYDKDF (reference sequence). CDR3 size: 12 residues.

In its sample, this clone was seen a few times. The chain employs TRBV5-1 and TRBJ1-2; possible D gene TRBD1, 6 bases. Germline V gene data show CDR1 as SGHRS and CDR2 as YFSETQ. The CDR3 length is 15 residues. Deletions cut 0 bases from V and 3 bases from J, with 12 bases between. CDR3: CASSLAGGEYYGYTF. The CDR3 bases are TGCGCCAGCAGCTTGGCTGGGGGCGAGTACTATGGCTACACCTTC.

This sequence joins TRBV6-1 and TRBJ2-7, with 8 bases lining up with TRBD1. J lost 1 base, V lost 2 bases, and 4 bases had no gene match. Germline values: CDR1 MNHNS, CDR2 SASEGT. The CDR3 is 15 residues long. In DNA form, the CDR3 reads TGTGCCAGCAGTGAACAGGGGGCTGGTTCCTACGAGCAGTACTTC. It specifies CASSEQGAGSYEQYF.

The chain has TRBV14 and TRBJ2-7; possible D gene TRBD1, 5 bases. Germline CDR1 and CDR2: SGHDN and FVKESK. This CDR3 contains 15 residues. Deletions cut 2 bases from V and 1 base from J, with 12 bases between. This CDR3 reads CASSQTGHPSYEQYF. DNA of the CDR3: TGTGCCAGCAGCCAAACAGGTCACCCTTCCTACGAGCAGTACTTC.

The chain joins TRBV7-2 to TRBJ2-3; no clear D gene. The V end lost 4 bases, the J end lost 4 bases, and 15 bases lay between the germline ends. Germline assignment: CDR1 SGHTA and CDR2 FQGNSA. The CDR3 has 15 amino acids. In DNA, the CDR3 is TGTGCCAGCAGCTCAAGATTAATTGGCTCAGATACGCAGTATTTT. As protein: CASSSRLIGSDTQYF.

The sample holds one count of this clone. The chain carries TRBV12-5 and TRBJ2-5, with TRBD1 identical over 9 bases. The CDR3 consists of 16 residues. With V trimmed by 5 bases and J by 3 bases, 10 bases remained unmatched. CDR1 and CDR2 (germline): LGHNT, FRNRAP. The CDR3, as DNA: TGTGCTAGTGGTCTCGGACAGGGGAGGACCAAAGAGACCCAGTACTTC. Translation gives CASGLGQGRTKETQYF.

For the CDR3, the DNA is TGTGCCAGCAGCTTGGCACCTGGTGGGGCCGGGGAGCTGTTTTTT. This encodes CASSLAPGGAGELFF. The rearrangement links TRBV5-5 to TRBJ2-2; the D is unclear. V was trimmed by 0 bases and J by 6 bases, leaving 12 bases between them. Germline V gene lookup returns CDR1 SGHKS and CDR2 YYEKEE (reference sequence). This CDR3 region has 15 residues.

This clone occurred once. V and J are TRBV5-5 and TRBJ2-7; D gene unclear. The CDR3 is 14 residues long. Germline V gene sequence: CDR1 SGHKS, CDR2 YYEKEE (reference sequence). Trimming removed 0 bases from V and 1 base from J, with 8 bases in between. In DNA, the CDR3 is TGTGCCAGCAGCTTGGCCCCTTTATCCTACGAGCAGTACTTC. Protein: CASSLAPLSYEQYF.

The rearrangement links TRBV14 to TRBJ2-2; 11 bases line up with TRBD2. The germline V gene has CDR1 SGHDN and CDR2 FVKESK. Trimming removed 1 base from V and 5 bases from J; junction bases left unmatched: 12. The CDR3 consists of 19 residues. The CDR3 here is CASSQVRLAGGGSTGELFF. The CDR3 bases are TGTGCCAGCAGCCAAGTTAGGCTAGCGGGAGGAGGATCTACCGGGGAGCTGTTTTTT.

This clone was picked up a small number of times. The chain recombines TRBV19 with TRBJ1-5; no clear D. Looked up from germline, CDR1 is LNHDA and CDR2 is SQIVND (reference sequence). Trimming stripped 3 bases from V and 2 bases from J, with 5 bases between. This CDR3 contains 13 residues. Here the CDR3 reads CASSIGGNQPQHF. CDR3 DNA sequence: TGTGCCAGTAGTATTGGAGGCAATCAGCCCCAGCATTTT.

The J gene is TRBJ2-7, the V gene TRBV5-1; tentatively, D is TRBD1 (6 bases). Trimming took off 1 base at V and 6 bases at J, with 8 bases between the two ends. Germline V gene lookup returns CDR1 SGHRS and CDR2 YFSETQ. The CDR3 has 12 residues. CDR3 sequence: CASSLTGSEQYF. The CDR3 nucleotides are TGCGCCAGCAGCTTGACAGGGAGCGAGCAGTACTTC.

A few counts support this clone. The chain has TRBV5-1 and TRBJ1-2; 8 bases match TRBD1. Germline assignment: CDR1 SGHRS and CDR2 YFSETQ. Unmatched junction bases numbered 5, after V lost 3 bases and J lost 7 bases. The CDR3 has 13 residues. Here the CDR3 reads CASSWGTGPGYTF. The CDR3, as DNA: TGCGCCAGCAGCTGGGGGACAGGTCCTGGCTACACCTTC.

In this sample, this clone turned up once. This rearrangement joins TRBV7-2 to TRBJ2-5, with TRBD2 identical over 8 bases. Per germline, CDR1 SGHTA and CDR2 FQGNSA. This CDR3 contains 16 residues. J gave up 2 bases and V 2 bases, and 7 bases lay outside the gene matches. The CDR3 spells CASSLSFTSGQETQYF. CDR3 DNA sequence: TGTGCCAGCAGCTTATCCTTTACTAGCGGACAAGAGACCCAGTACTTC.

DNA of the CDR3: TGTGCCAGCAGTTACTCGGGAGGGACCACCTTC. Its protein product is CASSYSGGTTF. The J gene is TRBJ1-2, the V gene TRBV6-5; weak D call: TRBD1 (5 bases). This CDR3 comprises 11 residues. Per germline, CDR1 MNHEY and CDR2 SVGAGI. V was trimmed by 0 bases and J by 13 bases, leaving 9 bases between them.

V and J are TRBV5-4 and TRBJ1-1, with TRBD1 as a possible D gene (6 bases). This CDR3 has 15 residues. V was cut by 3 bases and J by 4 bases, with 16 bases left in between. The germline CDR1 and CDR2 sequences are SGHNT and YYREEE (reference sequence). The CDR3 coding sequence is TGTGCCAGCAGCTCTGAGGGGGGCATGGGCACTGAAGCTTTCTTT. It translates to CASSSEGGMGTEAFF. The variable domain in full, with the rest retrieved from reference TRBV5-4 and TRBJ1-1, is ETGVTQSPTHLIKTRGQQVTLRCSSQSGHNTVSWYQQALGQGPQFIFQYYREEENGRGNFPPRFSGLQFPNYSSELNVNALELDDSALYLCASSSEGGMGTEAFFGQGTRLTVV.

This clone has just one count. The rearrangement uses TRBV9 and TRBJ2-2; 7 bases map to TRBD1. CDR1 is SGDLS and CDR2 is YYNGEE in the germline V gene. With 2 bases clipped from V and 3 bases from J, the junction kept 4 bases outside the gene matches. The CDR3 sequence is 15 residues long. CDR3 in amino acids: CASSVWDSYTGELFF. CDR3 bases: TGTGCCAGCAGCGTCTGGGACAGCTACACCGGGGAGCTGTTTTTT.